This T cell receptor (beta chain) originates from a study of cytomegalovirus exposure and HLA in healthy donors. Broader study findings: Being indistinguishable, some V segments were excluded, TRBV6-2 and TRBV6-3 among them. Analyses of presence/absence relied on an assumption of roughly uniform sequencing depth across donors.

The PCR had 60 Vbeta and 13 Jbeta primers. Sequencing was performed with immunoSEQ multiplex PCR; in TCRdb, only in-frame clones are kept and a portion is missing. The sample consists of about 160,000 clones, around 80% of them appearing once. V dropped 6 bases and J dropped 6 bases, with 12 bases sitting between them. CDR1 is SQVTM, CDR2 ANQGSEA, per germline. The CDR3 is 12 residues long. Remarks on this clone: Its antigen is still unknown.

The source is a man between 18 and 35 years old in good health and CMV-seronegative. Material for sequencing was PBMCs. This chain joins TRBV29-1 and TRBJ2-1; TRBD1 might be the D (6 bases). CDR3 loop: CSVLRGSNEQFF. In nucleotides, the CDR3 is TGCAGCGTACTGAGGGGGAGCAATGAGCAGTTCTTC.